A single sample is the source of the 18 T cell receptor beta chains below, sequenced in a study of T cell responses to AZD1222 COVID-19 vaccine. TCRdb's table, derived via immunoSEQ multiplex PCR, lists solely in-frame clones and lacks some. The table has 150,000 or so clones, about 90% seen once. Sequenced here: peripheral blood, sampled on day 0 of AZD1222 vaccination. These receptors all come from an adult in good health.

Written as DNA, the CDR3 is TGTGCCAGCAGCTTTAGCGCTAGCGGGCACTCCTACGAGCAGTACTTC. Amino acid sequence: CASSFSASGHSYEQYF. The chain is built from TRBV5-4 and TRBJ2-7, with 8 bases matching TRBD2. The CDR3 is 16 amino acids. Germline V gene lookup returns CDR1 SGHNT and CDR2 YYREEE (reference sequence). J lost 0 bases, V lost 2 bases, and 7 bases had no gene match.

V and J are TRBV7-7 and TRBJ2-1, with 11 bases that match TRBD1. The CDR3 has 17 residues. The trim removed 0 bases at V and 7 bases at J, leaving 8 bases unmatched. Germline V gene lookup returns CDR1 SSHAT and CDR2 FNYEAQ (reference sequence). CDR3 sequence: CASSLAGGQGGGNEQFF. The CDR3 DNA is TGTGCCAGCAGCTTAGCAGGGGGACAGGGGGGAGGGAATGAGCAGTTCTTC.

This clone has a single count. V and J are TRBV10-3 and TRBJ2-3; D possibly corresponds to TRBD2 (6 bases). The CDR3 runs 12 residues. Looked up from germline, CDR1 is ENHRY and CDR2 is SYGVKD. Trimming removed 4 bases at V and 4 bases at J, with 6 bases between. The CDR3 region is CAISGGADTQYF. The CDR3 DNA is TGTGCCATCAGTGGCGGGGCAGATACGCAGTATTTT.

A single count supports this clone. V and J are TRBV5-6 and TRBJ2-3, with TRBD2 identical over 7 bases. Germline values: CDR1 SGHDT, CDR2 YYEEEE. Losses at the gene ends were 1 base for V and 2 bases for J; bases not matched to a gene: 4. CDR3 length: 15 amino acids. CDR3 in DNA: TGTGCCAGCAGCTTGTGGGGGGGAAACACAGATACGCAGTATTTT. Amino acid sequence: CASSLWGGNTDTQYF.

The CDR3 is CASSSLSLGSGYGYTF. As DNA, the CDR3 is TGTGCCAGCAGCTCCCTTTCGTTGGGTAGTGGGTATGGCTACACCTTC. The chain links TRBV7-9 to TRBJ1-2, with no clear D. The CDR3 is 16 amino acids. Germline assignment: CDR1 SEHNR and CDR2 FQNEAQ (reference sequence). The V gene lost 4 bases and the J gene lost 5 bases, with 20 bases spanning the gap. Complete variable domain (other parts from reference TRBV7-9 and TRBJ1-2): DTGVSQNPRHKITKRGQNVTFRCDPISEHNRLYWYRQTLGQGPEFLTYFQNEAQLEKSRLLSDRFSAERPKGSFSTLEIQRTEQGDSAMYLCASSSLSLGSGYGYTFGSGTRLTVV.

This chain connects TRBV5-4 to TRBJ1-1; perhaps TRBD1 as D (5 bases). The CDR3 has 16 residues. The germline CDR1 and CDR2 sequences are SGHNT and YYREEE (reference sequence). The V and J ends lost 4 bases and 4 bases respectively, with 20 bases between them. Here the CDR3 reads CASSVGTHLRATEAFF. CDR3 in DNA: TGTGCCAGCAGCGTGGGGACTCATCTCCGAGCCACTGAAGCTTTCTTT.

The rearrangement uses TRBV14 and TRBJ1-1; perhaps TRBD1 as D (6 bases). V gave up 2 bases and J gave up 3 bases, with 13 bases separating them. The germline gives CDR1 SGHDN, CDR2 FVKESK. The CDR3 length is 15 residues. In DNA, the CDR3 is TGTGCCAGCAGCCAACAGACAGGAGAGGACACTGAAGCTTTCTTT. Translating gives CASSQQTGEDTEAFF.

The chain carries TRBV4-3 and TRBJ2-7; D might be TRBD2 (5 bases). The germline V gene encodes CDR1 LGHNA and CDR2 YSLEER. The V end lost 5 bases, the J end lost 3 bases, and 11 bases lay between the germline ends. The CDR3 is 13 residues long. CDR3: CASSKARDYEQYF. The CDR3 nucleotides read TGCGCCAGCAGCAAGGCGAGGGACTACGAGCAGTACTTC.

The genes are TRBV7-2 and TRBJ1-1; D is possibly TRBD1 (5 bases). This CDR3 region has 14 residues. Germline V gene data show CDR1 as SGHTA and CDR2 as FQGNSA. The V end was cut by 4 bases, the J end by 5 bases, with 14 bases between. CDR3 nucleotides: TGTGCCAGCAGCTCACAGGTCCTGGGTACTGAAGCTTTCTTT. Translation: CASSSQVLGTEAFF.

CDR3 amino acids: CATSRDRFPGQFSGANVLTF. The CDR3 nucleotides read TGTGCCACCAGCAGAGATAGGTTTCCCGGACAGTTTTCTGGGGCCAACGTCCTGACTTTC. V is TRBV15 and J is TRBJ2-6; possibly TRBD1 for D (6 bases). V was cut by 0 bases and J by 1 base, with 19 bases left in between. The CDR3 extends over 20 amino acids. Germline assignment: CDR1 LNHNV and CDR2 YYDKDF (reference sequence). Filled out from reference TRBV15 and TRBJ2-6, the complete variable domain reads DAMVIQNPRYQVTQFGKPVTLSCSQTLNHNVMYWYQQKSSQAPKLLFHYYDKDFNNEADTPDNFQSRRPNTSFCFLDIRSPGLGDTAMYLCATSRDRFPGQFSGANVLTFGAGSRLTVL.

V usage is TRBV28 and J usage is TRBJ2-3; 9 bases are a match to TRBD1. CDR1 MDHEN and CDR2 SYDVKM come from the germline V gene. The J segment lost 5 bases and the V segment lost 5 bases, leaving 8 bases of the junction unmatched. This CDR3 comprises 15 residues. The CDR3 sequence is CASSPGQGSVDTQYF. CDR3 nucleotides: TGTGCCAGCAGTCCCGGACAGGGGTCTGTAGATACGCAGTATTTT. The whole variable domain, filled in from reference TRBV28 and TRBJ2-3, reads DVKVTQSSRYLVKRTGEKVFLECVQDMDHENMFWYRQDPGLGLRLIYFSYDVKMKEKGDIPEGYSVSREKKERFSLILESASTNQTSMYLCASSPGQGSVDTQYFGPGTRLTVL.

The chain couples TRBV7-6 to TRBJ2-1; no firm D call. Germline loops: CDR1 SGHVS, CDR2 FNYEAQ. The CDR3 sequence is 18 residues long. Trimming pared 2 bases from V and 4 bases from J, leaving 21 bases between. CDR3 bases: TGTGCCAGCAGCTTATTGGGAAACTCACCCACTGGTTACAATGAGCAGTTCTTC. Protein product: CASSLLGNSPTGYNEQFF.

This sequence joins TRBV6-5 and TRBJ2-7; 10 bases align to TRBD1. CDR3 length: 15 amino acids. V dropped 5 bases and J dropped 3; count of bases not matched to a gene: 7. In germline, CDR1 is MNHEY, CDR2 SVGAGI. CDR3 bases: TGTGCCAGCAGTAAACCGGGACAGGGGAACTACGAGCAGTACTTC. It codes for CASSKPGQGNYEQYF.

As DNA, the CDR3 is TGTGCCAGCAGGTACCCCGGGACAGACTTGGCCTACACCTTC. Protein sequence: CASRYPGTDLAYTF. The chain carries TRBV5-6 and TRBJ1-2; 7 positions match TRBD1. Losses at the gene ends were 5 bases for V and 10 bases for J; bases not matched to a gene: 14. Germline V lookup: CDR1 SGHDT, CDR2 YYEEEE. This CDR3 region has 14 residues.

The CDR3 DNA is TGTGCCAGTAGCGCGACCCCTTACTACGAGCAGTACTTC. Translating gives CASSATPYYEQYF. V and J are TRBV19 and TRBJ2-7, with D hard to call. Germline CDR1 LNHDA, CDR2 SQIVND (reference sequence). The CDR3 runs to 13 residues. V dropped 6 bases and J dropped 3 bases, with 12 bases sitting between them.

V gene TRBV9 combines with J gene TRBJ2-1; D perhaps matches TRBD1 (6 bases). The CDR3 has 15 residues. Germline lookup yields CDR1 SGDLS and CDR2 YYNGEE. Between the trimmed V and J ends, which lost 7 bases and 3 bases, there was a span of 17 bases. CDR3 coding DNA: TGTGCCAGCGGGGACACGTCCATTCTCTACAATGAGCAGTTCTTC. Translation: CASGDTSILYNEQFF.

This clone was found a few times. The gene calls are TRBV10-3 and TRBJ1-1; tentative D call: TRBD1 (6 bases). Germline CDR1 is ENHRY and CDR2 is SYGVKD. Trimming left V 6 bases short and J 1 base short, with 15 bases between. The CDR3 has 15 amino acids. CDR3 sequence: CAIRNRDIRNTEAFF. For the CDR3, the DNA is TGTGCCATCAGAAACCGGGACATCCGGAACACTGAAGCTTTCTTT.

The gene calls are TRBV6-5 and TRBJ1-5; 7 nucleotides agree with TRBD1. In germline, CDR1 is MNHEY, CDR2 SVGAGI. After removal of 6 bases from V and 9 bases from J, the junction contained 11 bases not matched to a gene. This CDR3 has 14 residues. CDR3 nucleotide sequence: TGTGCCAGCAGACAATTCAGGGGGTTTGGGCCCCAGCATTTT. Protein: CASRQFRGFGPQHF.